The clone carrying this T cell receptor beta chain was recorded a few times. A second PCR of about 7 to 12 cycles used a sample-barcoded 5' primer and a J-beta primer mix. TCRdb re-called the 5' RACE reads through MiXCR, storing one row per CDR3 protein. Here the sample spans about 780,000 distinct CDR3 sequences, approximately 24% being singletons. The sample belongs to a study of blood T cells in healthy people across ages. Per the germline V gene, CDR1 is LNHNV and CDR2 is YYDKDF (reference sequence). This CDR3 is 16 amino acids long. The ends were cut back, 2 bases at V and 0 bases at J, with 13 bases in the middle. These data were also reused for a study on T cells of mothers and their children.

This TCR derives from a boy aged 5-17 years in good health. The sequenced sample was blood. The chain is built from TRBV15 and TRBJ2-5; tentative D call: TRBD2 (6 bases). The CDR3 sequence: CATSRTSRGYQETQYF. CDR3 coding DNA: TGTGCCACCAGCAGAACCTCCCGGGGGTACCAAGAGACCCAGTACTTC.